One and the same sample provided the 7 T cell receptor beta chains below, sequenced in a study of blood T cells in healthy people across ages. Alongside a J-beta primer mix, a sample-barcoded 5' primer served in a second PCR lasting roughly 6 to 11 cycles. Via MiXCR, TCRdb re-called the 5' RACE reads, giving one row per CDR3 protein. The sample has 1,100,000 or so distinct CDR3 sequences; under 45% are singletons. Source material: blood. These receptor sequences come from an older woman in good health.

This clonotype has just a few counts. The chain recombines TRBV20-1 with TRBJ2-7; D not certain. Germline V gene sequence: CDR1 DFQATT, CDR2 SNEGSKA (reference sequence). V was clipped by 0 bases and J by 5 bases, with 14 bases between them. The CDR3 sequence is 14 residues long. CDR3 in amino acids: CSARDSVLVNEQYF. Written as DNA, the CDR3 is TGCAGTGCTAGAGATAGTGTTTTAGTAAACGAGCAGTACTTC.

The chain couples TRBV24-1 to TRBJ2-1; D remains unclear. This CDR3 spans 16 amino acids. Germline V gene data show CDR1 as KGHDR and CDR2 as SFDVKD. V was trimmed by 1 base and J by 4 bases, leaving 13 bases between them. The CDR3 protein is CATSDLEARTYNEQFF. Written as DNA, the CDR3 is TGTGCCACCAGTGATTTAGAGGCCCGCACGTACAATGAGCAGTTCTTC.

The chain combines TRBV15 with TRBJ2-3, with D perhaps matching TRBD2 (6 bases). Germline values: CDR1 LNHNV, CDR2 YYDKDF (reference sequence). This CDR3 is built from 14 residues. Trimming removed 0 bases from V and 5 bases from J, with 9 bases in between. This chain's CDR3 is CATSRDVGGDTQYF. In DNA, the CDR3 is TGTGCCACCAGCAGAGATGTCGGGGGAGATACGCAGTATTTT.

The chain links TRBV3-1 to TRBJ2-1; TRBD1 matches at 7 bases. This CDR3 contains 15 residues. CDR1 is LGHDT, CDR2 YNNKEL, per germline (reference sequence). The J segment lost 6 bases and the V segment lost 5 bases, leaving 10 bases of the junction unmatched. The CDR3 sequence is CASSGRDSPGNEQFF. CDR3 bases: TGTGCCAGCAGCGGCCGGGACAGCCCGGGCAATGAGCAGTTCTTC.

This clonotype was recorded at least ten times. The V and J genes are TRBV5-1 and TRBJ2-7, with 8 positions matching TRBD1. J lost 2 bases, V lost 0 bases, and 1 base had no gene match. The CDR3 length is 14 residues. Germline CDR1 SGHRS, CDR2 YFSETQ. The DNA for the CDR3 is TGCGCCAGCAGCTTGGGGACAGGGACCTACGAGCAGTACTTC. It translates to CASSLGTGTYEQYF.

The chain recombines TRBV12-3 or TRBV12-4 with TRBJ1-4, with 9 bases lining up with TRBD1. The CDR3 is 16 amino acids. Germline trimming cut 7 bases from V and 7 bases from J; bases unmatched to any gene: 13. CDR3 DNA sequence: TGTGCCAGCACTGCTGGGAACAGGGGGCTTCTTGAAAAACTGTTTTTT. Amino acid sequence: CASTAGNRGLLEKLFF.

The V and J genes are TRBV27 and TRBJ2-3, with unresolved D. Trimming stripped 4 bases from V and 5 bases from J, with 7 bases between. Germline CDR1 is MNHEY and CDR2 is SMNVEV (reference sequence). The length of the CDR3 is 12 residues. This CDR3 is CASSYPGDTQYF. In nucleotides, the CDR3 is TGTGCCAGCAGTTACCCAGGAGATACGCAGTATTTT.